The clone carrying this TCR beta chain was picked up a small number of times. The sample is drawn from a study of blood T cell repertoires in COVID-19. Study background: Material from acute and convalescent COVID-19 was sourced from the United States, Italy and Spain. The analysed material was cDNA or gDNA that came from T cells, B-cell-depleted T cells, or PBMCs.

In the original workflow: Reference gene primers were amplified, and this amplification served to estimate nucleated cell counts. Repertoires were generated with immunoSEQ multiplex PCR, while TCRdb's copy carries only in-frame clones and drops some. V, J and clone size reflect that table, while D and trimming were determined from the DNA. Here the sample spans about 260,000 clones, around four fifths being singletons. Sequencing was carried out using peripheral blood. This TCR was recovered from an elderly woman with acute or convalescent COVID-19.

In nucleotides, the CDR3 is TGCGCCAGCAGTTTGAAACCAACAGGGGCCGGAGATACGCAGTATTTT. Translating it yields CASSLKPTGAGDTQYF. V usage is TRBV5-1 and J usage is TRBJ2-3; 7 bases align to TRBD1. There are 16 residues in the CDR3. Germline V gene data show CDR1 as SGHRS and CDR2 as YFSETQ. The V segment lost 5 bases and the J segment 5 bases; nucleotides outside the gene matches: 14.